The 2 T cell receptor beta chains below come from one sample, sequenced in a study of shared clonotypes between healthy human individuals. Profiling relied on immunoSEQ multiplex PCR, and the TCRdb table lists in-frame clones only, not all of them. Seen here are approximately 500,000 clones, 81% observed once, and the top ten hold approximately 12%. Sequenced material: PBMCs. These receptors were obtained from a woman aged 40 to 50 in good health. Some clones in this sample may be carry-over from other donors' samples.

Worth noting for this clone: A much larger clone is a single base away; this may be a read error. This same CDR3 is encoded by further DNA sequences in the sample. CDR3 loop: CASSLSTGELFF. CDR3 bases: TGTGCCAGCAGTTTGAGCACCGGGGAGCTGTTTTTT. V is TRBV28 and J is TRBJ2-2; D remains ambiguous. The CDR3 loop spans 12 amino acids. V was clipped by 3 bases and J by 4 bases, with 3 bases between them. Per germline, CDR1 MDHEN and CDR2 SYDVKM.

The sample holds a few counts of this clone. This sequence joins TRBV2 and TRBJ2-7, with D possibly matching TRBD2 (5 bases). The V end was cut by 2 bases, the J end by 2 bases, with 16 bases between. The length of the CDR3 is 16 residues. In germline, CDR1 is SNHLY, CDR2 FYNNEI. The CDR3 nucleotides read TGTGCCAGCAGTGAAAGGCGGGCCCCCCGGCCCTACGAGCAGTACTTC. Translation gives CASSERRAPRPYEQYF.